This TCR beta chain was identified in a study of T cells in Graves' hyperthyroidism and ophthalmopathy. Study-level findings and limits: Among clonotypes expanded in thyroid above 0.001, most were also found in blood. The authors' 13 V-J model separated ophthalmopathy from stable hyperthyroidism.

V was pared by 3 bases and J by 0 bases, with 11 bases between. Germline values: CDR1 LNHNV, CDR2 YYDKDF (reference sequence). This CDR3 is built from 15 residues. Using RNA transcripts as the source, TCR beta CDR3 regions were amplified. Primed by the HTBI set, a first-round RT-PCR was run on the TCR CDR3. TCRdb itself ran the multiplex PCR reads through MiXCR, one entry per CDR3 protein. Of about 480,000 distinct CDR3 sequences in the sample, 13% to 15% were seen once. This clonotype was picked up many times. Antigen unknown. A lack of ophthalmopathy progression within 18 months defined stable Graves' hyperthyroidism. PBMCs were obtained from about 9 ml fresh peripheral blood.

The clonotype was recovered from a woman aged 18-29 years with Graves' hyperthyroidism. V and J are TRBV15 and TRBJ1-1; a weak D match, TRBD1 (6 bases). The sequenced sample was blood. CDR3 coding DNA: TGTGCCACCAGCAGGCGGACAGACTTGAACACTGAAGCTTTCTTT. It encodes CATSRRTDLNTEAFF.